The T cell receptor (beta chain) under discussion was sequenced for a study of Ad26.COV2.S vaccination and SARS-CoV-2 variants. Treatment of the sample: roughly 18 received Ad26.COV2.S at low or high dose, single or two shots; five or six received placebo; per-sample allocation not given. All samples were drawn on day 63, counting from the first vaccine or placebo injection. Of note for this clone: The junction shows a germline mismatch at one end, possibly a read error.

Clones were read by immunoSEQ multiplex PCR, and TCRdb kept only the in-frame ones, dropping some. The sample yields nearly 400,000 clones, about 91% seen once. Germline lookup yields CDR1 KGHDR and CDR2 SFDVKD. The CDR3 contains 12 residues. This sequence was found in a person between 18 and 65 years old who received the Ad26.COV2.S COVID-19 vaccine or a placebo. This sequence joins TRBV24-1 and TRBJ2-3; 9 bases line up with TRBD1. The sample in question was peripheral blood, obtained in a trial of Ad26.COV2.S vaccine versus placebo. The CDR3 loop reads CATSDSGTGYHF. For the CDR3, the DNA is TGTGCCACCAGTGATTCCGGGACAGGGTACCACTTT.